Below are 14 T cell receptor beta chains sequenced from a single sample in a study of T cells in Graves' hyperthyroidism and ophthalmopathy. Regions amplified from RNA transcripts were the TCR beta CDR3 regions. Using the HTBI primer set, a first-round RT-PCR was run on the TCR CDR3. Each CDR3 protein is one row after TCRdb ran MiXCR on the multiplex PCR reads. The sample yields hundreds of thousands of distinct CDR3 sequences, around 16% seen once. Sequencing input: blood. These receptors came from a woman aged 25-40 years with Graves' hyperthyroidism.

A few counts support this clonotype. The chain combines TRBV5-1 with TRBJ2-3; tentatively, D is TRBD1 (5 bases). The CDR3 contains 16 residues. Germline CDR1 is SGHRS and CDR2 is YFSETQ. V was clipped by 4 bases and J by 3 bases, with 18 bases between them. The CDR3 protein is CASSPSGRAETDTQYF. The CDR3 DNA reads as TGCGCCAGCAGCCCCTCGGGCAGGGCCGAAACAGATACGCAGTATTTT.

About this clonotype itself: This may come from a read error, since a much larger clone is one base off. The J gene is TRBJ2-1, the V gene TRBV20-1; the D gene is possibly TRBD2 (5 bases). Germline-derived CDR1 and CDR2 are DFQATT and SNEGSKA (reference sequence). V was shortened by 6 bases and J by 9 bases, with 21 bases between the two germline ends. The CDR3 has 14 amino acids. The CDR3 is CSAAVGWIMGEQFF. The CDR3 region has the DNA TGCAGTGCAGCGGTGGGATGGATTATGGGTGAGCAGTTCTTC.

This clonotype was observed at least ten times. This chain connects TRBV11-1 to TRBJ2-7; 14 bases agree with TRBD2. V shed 5 bases, J shed 5 bases, and the junction held 8 bases outside the gene matches. Per the germline V gene, CDR1 is SGHAT and CDR2 is FQDESV (reference sequence). The CDR3 sequence is 16 residues long. This CDR3 is CASSVGTSGRNNEQYF. Written as DNA, the CDR3 is TGTGCCAGCAGCGTAGGGACTAGCGGGAGAAACAACGAGCAGTACTTC.

The chain recombines TRBV12-3 or TRBV12-4 with TRBJ1-5; no clear D. V was shortened by 1 base and J by 6 bases, with 16 bases between the two germline ends. This CDR3 spans 16 amino acids. The CDR3 DNA is TGTGCCAGCAGTTTAGGTAGCGGCAGCCGGGGTCAGCCCCAGCATTTT. It codes for CASSLGSGSRGQPQHF.

This clonotype was detected ten times or more. In DNA, the CDR3 is TGTGCCAGCAACGGGGGCCTAGTATACAATGAGCAGTTCTTC. Translating it yields CASNGGLVYNEQFF. The chain has TRBV2 and TRBJ2-1; either TRBD1 or TRBD2 may supply D (6 bases each). Trimming removed 7 bases from V and 4 bases from J, with 14 bases in between. This CDR3 has 14 residues. From germline, CDR1 is SNHLY and CDR2 FYNNEI.

On this clonotype: A much larger clone lies a single base off, so this may be a read error. The chain has TRBV6-1 and TRBJ1-2; no clear D. The CDR3 sequence is 16 residues long. Germline V CDR1 and CDR2: MNHNS, SASEGT. The V end was cut by 7 bases, the J end by 2 bases, with 20 bases between. This chain's CDR3 is CASKPLGPNGNYGYTF. The CDR3 nucleotides read TGTGCCAGCAAACCACTTGGTCCAAACGGCAACTATGGCTACACCTTC.

The chain carries TRBV7-6 and TRBJ2-4; the D is unclear. Per germline, CDR1 SGHVS and CDR2 FNYEAQ. There are 18 residues in the CDR3. Trimming removed 1 base at V and 0 bases at J, with 16 bases between. The CDR3: CASSLDIRAEGAKNIQYF. The CDR3 bases are TGTGCCAGCAGCTTAGACATTCGCGCTGAAGGAGCCAAAAACATTCAGTACTTC.

The chain carries TRBV7-8 and TRBJ1-6, with 8 nucleotides matching TRBD1. CDR3 length: 15 residues. CDR1 is SGHVS, CDR2 FQNEAQ, per germline. V trimming: 4 bases; J trimming: 7 bases; junction bases outside the gene matches: 6. The CDR3 coding sequence is TGTGCCAGCAGCTCCGATGCAGGGGGCAATTCACCCCTCCACTTT. Translated: CASSSDAGGNSPLHF. Using reference TRBV7-8 and TRBJ1-6 for the parts outside the CDR3, the full variable domain is GAGVSQSPRYKVAKRGQDVALRCDPISGHVSLFWYQQALGQGPEFLTYFQNEAQLDKSGLPSDRFFAERPEGSVSTLKIQRTQQEDSAVYLCASSSDAGGNSPLHFGNGTRLTVT.

V is TRBV27 and J is TRBJ2-1; perhaps TRBD1 as D (5 bases). Germline-derived CDR1 and CDR2 are MNHEY and SMNVEV (reference sequence). The CDR3 consists of 14 residues. V was clipped by 8 bases and J by 0 bases, with 11 bases between them. The CDR3 nucleotides read TGTGCCAGCTGGGGCTTGAGCTCCTACAATGAGCAGTTCTTC. It encodes CASWGLSSYNEQFF.

This clonotype was recorded many times. This chain connects TRBV11-2 to TRBJ2-1, with 13 bases identical to TRBD2. The CDR3 extends over 15 amino acids. Germline V gene sequence: CDR1 SGHAT, CDR2 FQNNGV. The junction had 10 bases not matched to a gene; V was cut back by 6 bases and J by 11 bases. The CDR3 nucleotides read TGTGCCAGCAGGGGGACTAGCGGGAAAAGGGATCAGCAGTTCTTC. It is translated as CASRGTSGKRDQQFF. The whole variable domain, remainder taken from reference TRBV11-2 and TRBJ2-1, is EAGVAQSPRYKIIEKRQSVAFWCNPISGHATLYWYQQILGQGPKLLIQFQNNGVVDDSQLPKDRFSAERLKGVDSTLKIQPAKLEDSAVYLCASRGTSGKRDQQFFGPGTRLTVL.

This clonotype occurred a few times. The chain carries TRBV28 and TRBJ1-3; D possibly corresponds to TRBD1 (6 bases). The CDR3 is 17 residues long. Germline CDR1 and CDR2: MDHEN and SYDVKM. V shed 7 bases and J shed 0 bases, with 19 bases lying between them. This chain's CDR3 is CASTTASGGRSGNTIYF. The CDR3 coding sequence is TGTGCCAGCACCACCGCCTCGGGGGGCCGCTCTGGAAACACCATATATTTT.

This clonotype has a handful of counts. The V call is TRBV19, the J call TRBJ1-5; perhaps TRBD1 as D (5 bases). This CDR3 is built from 15 residues. Trimming pared 2 bases from V and 3 bases from J, leaving 11 bases between. Germline V gives CDR1 LNHDA, CDR2 SQIVND (reference sequence). DNA of the CDR3: TGTGCCAGTAGTATAATCTGGGGCTACAATCAGCCCCAGCATTTT. Translated: CASSIIWGYNQPQHF.

This clonotype was counted between two and nine times. J is TRBJ1-5 and V is TRBV27; 7 nucleotides agree with TRBD1. The junction had 7 bases not matched to a gene; V was cut back by 8 bases and J by 0 bases. Germline CDR1 MNHEY, CDR2 SMNVEV (reference sequence). The CDR3 runs to 15 residues. The CDR3 spells CASGPTGTSNQPQHF. The CDR3 coding sequence is TGTGCCAGCGGACCGACAGGGACTAGCAATCAGCCCCAGCATTTT.

This clonotype showed up many times. This sequence joins TRBV28 and TRBJ2-3; 8 positions agree with TRBD1. Germline V lookup: CDR1 MDHEN, CDR2 SYDVKM. This CDR3 spans 16 amino acids. J was trimmed by 2 bases and V by 8 bases; bases with no gene match: 12. The CDR3 DNA is TGTGCCAGCCCTCCATCAGGACAGGGATTCACAGATACGCAGTATTTT. As protein: CASPPSGQGFTDTQYF.